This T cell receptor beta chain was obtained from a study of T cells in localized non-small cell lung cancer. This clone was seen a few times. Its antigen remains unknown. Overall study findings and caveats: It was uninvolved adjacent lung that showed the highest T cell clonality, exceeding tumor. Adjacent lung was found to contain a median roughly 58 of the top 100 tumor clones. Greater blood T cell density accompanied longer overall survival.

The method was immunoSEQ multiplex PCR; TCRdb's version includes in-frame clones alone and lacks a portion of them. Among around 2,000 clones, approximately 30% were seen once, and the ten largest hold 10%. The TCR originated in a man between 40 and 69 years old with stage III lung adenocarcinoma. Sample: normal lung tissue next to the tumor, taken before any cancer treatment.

As DNA, the CDR3 is TGTGCCAGCAAGTCCGAGGGGTTAAAAGGTGAGCAGTTCTTC. Translated, it gives CASKSEGLKGEQFF. The V gene is TRBV6-8, the J gene TRBJ2-1; D possibly matches TRBD1 or TRBD2 (5 bases each). V shed 7 bases and J shed 9 bases, with 19 bases lying between them. CDR1 MNHGY and CDR2 SAAAGT come from the germline V gene. This CDR3 is built from 14 residues.